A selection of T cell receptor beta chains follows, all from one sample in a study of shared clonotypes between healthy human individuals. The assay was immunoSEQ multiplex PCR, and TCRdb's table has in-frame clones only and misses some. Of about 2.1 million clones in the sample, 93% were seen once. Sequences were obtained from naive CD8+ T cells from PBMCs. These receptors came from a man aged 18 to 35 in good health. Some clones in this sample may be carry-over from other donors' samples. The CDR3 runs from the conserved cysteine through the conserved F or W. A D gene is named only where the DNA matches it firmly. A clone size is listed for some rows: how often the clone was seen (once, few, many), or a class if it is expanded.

CDR3nt: TGTGCCAGCTCACCACCCTACAGGGTAGCGACAGATACGCAGTATTTT
CDR3aa: CASSPPYRVATDTQYF
d_gene: NA
abundance: NA
v_gene: TRBV18
len: 16
j_gene: TRBJ2-3

CDR3nt: TGTGCCAGCAGTTTAGGGCCAGGGACCTTGAACACTGAAGCTTTCTTT
CDR3aa: CASSLGPGTLNTEAFF
d_gene: NA
abundance: few
v_gene: TRBV27
len: 16
j_gene: TRBJ1-1

CDR3nt: TGTGCCAGTCGGAACGCCTTTAATGAAAAACTGTTTTTT
CDR3aa: CASRNAFNEKLFF
d_gene: NA
abundance: NA
v_gene: TRBV7-9
len: 13
j_gene: TRBJ1-4

CDR3nt: TGTGCCAGCACCTTACTAGCGGGGTCCTACAATGAGCAGTTCTTC
CDR3aa: CASTLLAGSYNEQFF
d_gene: TRBD2
abundance: NA
v_gene: TRBV6-5
len: 15
j_gene: TRBJ2-1

CDR3nt: TGCGCCAGCTTGGGGCTGGCGGGAGTTGAAGAGACCCAGTACTTC
CDR3aa: CASLGLAGVEETQYF
d_gene: TRBD2
abundance: once
v_gene: TRBV10-2
len: 15
j_gene: TRBJ2-5

CDR3nt: TGTGCCAGCAGACCTTACCCGACAGCTAATCAGCCCCAGCATTTT
CDR3aa: CASRPYPTANQPQHF
d_gene: NA
abundance: NA
v_gene: TRBV27
len: 15
j_gene: TRBJ1-5

CDR3nt: TGTGCCAGCCGTACTTGGGGGTTTTCGGCAGATACGCAGTATTTT
CDR3aa: CASRTWGFSADTQYF
d_gene: NA
abundance: NA
v_gene: TRBV6-6
len: 15
j_gene: TRBJ2-3

CDR3nt: TGTGCCAGCAGCCCGGACCAGGGAAGGCGGCAGCCCCAGCATTTT
CDR3aa: CASSPDQGRRQPQHF
d_gene: NA
abundance: NA
v_gene: TRBV28
len: 15
j_gene: TRBJ1-5

CDR3nt: TGTGCCAGCAGCTCGTGGACGGCGACAGAAGCTTTCTTT
CDR3aa: CASSSWTATEAFF
d_gene: NA
abundance: NA
v_gene: TRBV7-9
len: 13
j_gene: TRBJ1-1

CDR3nt: TGTGCCAGCAGCGCGTCGGGACAGCCATACAATGAGCAGTTCTTC
CDR3aa: CASSASGQPYNEQFF
d_gene: TRBD1
abundance: NA
v_gene: TRBV9
len: 15
j_gene: TRBJ2-1

CDR3nt: TGCGCCAGCAGCCAAGTTTGGATGGTCAAAAACATTCAGTACTTC
CDR3aa: CASSQVWMVKNIQYF
d_gene: NA
abundance: NA
v_gene: TRBV4-3
len: 15
j_gene: TRBJ2-4

CDR3nt: TGTGCCAGCAGTTTTACGGGGTATGGCAATCAGCCCCAGCATTTT
CDR3aa: CASSFTGYGNQPQHF
d_gene: NA
abundance: NA
v_gene: TRBV27
len: 15
j_gene: TRBJ1-5